This T cell receptor beta chain was identified during a study of cytomegalovirus exposure and HLA in healthy donors. Study details: Samples from HLA-typed donors yielded 85 million to 95 million unique TCRs in an early data release. General study points: In a later analysis, the majority of CMV-associated beta chains seemingly showed HLA restriction. Among TCR beta chains, those listed as cytomegalovirus-associated numbered about 150. Later analysis indicated greater clonal expansion among HLA-associated TCR beta chains than among equally common other chains.

In the case of this clone: Its matching antigen is unknown.

Primers included in the PCR were 60 Vbeta and 13 Jbeta primers. Profiling relied on immunoSEQ multiplex PCR, and the TCRdb table lists in-frame clones only, not all of them. The profile shows around 150,000 clones, approximately 85% of them singletons. Germline CDR1 and CDR2: SQVTM and ANQGSEA. CDR3 length: 17 amino acids. Unmatched junction bases numbered 11, after V lost 0 bases and J lost 3 bases. This sequence joins TRBV29-1 and TRBJ2-7; TRBD1 agrees at 10 bases. The sample comprised PBMCs. The TCR comes from a woman in her thirties or forties in good health and CMV-seronegative. The CDR3 bases are TGCAGCGTTGAAGAGGAAGAATCCGGGACAGGGGACTACGAGCAGTACTTC. Translating it yields CSVEEEESGTGDYEQYF.